Listed below are T cell receptor beta chains from one sample, sequenced in a study of radiotherapy plus CTLA-4 blockade in lung cancer. Generated by immunoSEQ multiplex PCR, the TCRdb table keeps only in-frame clones and is missing some. The sample lists approximately 77,000 clones; around 79% were seen once. Sequences were derived from peripheral blood, sampled from a patient treated with radiotherapy plus ipilimumab. These receptors all come from a human donor with non-small cell lung cancer whose response to radiotherapy plus ipilimumab could not be evaluated. Some clones in this sample may be carry-over from other donors' samples. Both conserved end residues are part of each CDR3. Each record gives: CDR3 protein, CDR3 DNA, clone size, J gene, D gene, V gene, CDR3 length. The D gene is left open where the match is weak. Size tells how often a clone was seen (once, few, many) or the class of an expanded clone, and some rows leave it out.

CASSVTGREGAFF | TGTGCCAGCAGTGTCACAGGGAGGGAGGGAGCTTTCTTT | NA | TRBJ1-1 | NA | TRBV2 | 13
CASSRAGGNTEAFF | TGTGCCAGCAGCCGGGCAGGAGGGAACACTGAAGCTTTCTTT | NA | TRBJ1-1 | NA | TRBV14 | 14
CASSHGQGTGELFF | TGCGCCAGCAGCCATGGACAGGGGACCGGGGAGCTGTTTTTT | NA | TRBJ2-2 | TRBD1 | TRBV4-3 | 14
CASSPTGVEETQYF | TGTGCCAGCAGCCCGACAGGGGTGGAGGAGACCCAGTACTTC | NA | TRBJ2-5 | TRBD1 | TRBV9 | 14
CASSPLMAGVKQPQHF | TGTGCCAGCTCACCATTGATGGCAGGGGTGAAACAGCCCCAGCATTTT | NA | TRBJ1-5 | NA | TRBV18 | 16
CASRAGGEETQYF | TGTGCCAGCAGAGCCGGAGGGGAAGAGACCCAGTACTTC | NA | TRBJ2-5 | NA | TRBV7-2 | 13
CASSQTGGAYYGYTF | TGTGCCAGCAGCCAAACAGGGGGCGCGTACTATGGCTACACCTTC | NA | TRBJ1-2 | TRBD1 | TRBV11-2 | 15
CASSPTASNYGYTF | TGTGCCAGCAGTCCTACAGCCTCCAACTATGGCTACACCTTC | once | TRBJ1-2 | NA | TRBV7-2 | 14
CASSLGGGATNEKLFF | TGCGCCAGCAGCTTGGGCGGGGGAGCAACTAATGAAAAACTGTTTTTT | NA | TRBJ1-4 | NA | TRBV5-1 | 16
CASSLDRRGARYNEQFF | TGTGCCAGCAGCTTAGATCGGCGGGGGGCCCGATACAATGAGCAGTTCTTC | NA | TRBJ2-1 | TRBD2 | TRBV13 | 17
CSARVPDTQYF | TGCAGTGCCAGGGTCCCAGATACGCAGTATTTT | once | TRBJ2-3 | NA | TRBV20-1 | 11
CASRTGVDGELFF | TGTGCCAGCAGGACAGGGGTGGACGGGGAGCTGTTTTTT | NA | TRBJ2-2 | TRBD1 | TRBV5-5 | 13
CASSKSGGQETQYF | TGTGCCAGCAGCAAAAGCGGGGGCCAAGAGACCCAGTACTTC | NA | TRBJ2-5 | TRBD2 | TRBV9 | 14
CASSYPGQHNSPLHF | TGTGCCAGCAGTTACCCGGGACAGCATAATTCACCCCTCCACTTT | NA | TRBJ1-6 | TRBD1 | TRBV6-5 | 15
CASSYSGRVLDHGYTF | TGTGCCAGCAGTTATAGTGGCAGGGTATTGGATCATGGCTACACCTTC | once | TRBJ1-2 | NA | TRBV6-5 | 16
CASLWDRREVKGNQPQHF | TGTGCCAGCCTTTGGGACCGCAGGGAGGTTAAGGGCAATCAGCCCCAGCATTTT | few | TRBJ1-5 | NA | TRBV2 | 18